These 18 T cell receptor beta chains originate from one sample sequenced in a study of T cell responses to AZD1222 COVID-19 vaccine. The protocol was immunoSEQ multiplex PCR, while the TCRdb copy is restricted to in-frame clones and leaves out a portion. The sample contains 75,000 to 100,000 clones, around 89% of which appear only once. The sample was peripheral blood, taken on day 0 of AZD1222 vaccination. The receptors shown here come from an adult in good health.

The V gene is TRBV28, the J gene TRBJ1-5; 11 bases fit TRBD1. V lost 6 bases and J lost 6; bases outside the gene matches: 4. CDR3 length equals 14 residues. Per the germline V gene, CDR1 is MDHEN and CDR2 is SYDVKM. CDR3 bases: TGTGCCAGCAGAGCGGACAGGGGGCTTCAGCCCCAGCATTTT. It yields the protein CASRADRGLQPQHF.

V gene TRBV16 combines with J gene TRBJ1-1, with TRBD1 as a possible D gene (5 bases). V lost 0 bases and J 4 bases, leaving 9 bases between the germline ends. The CDR3 consists of 14 residues. Germline V CDR1 and CDR2: KGHSY, FQNENV. In nucleotides, the CDR3 is TGTGCCAGCAGCCAATCAGGGGTGGGCACTGAAGCTTTCTTT. Protein sequence: CASSQSGVGTEAFF. Together with reference TRBV16 and TRBJ1-1, the CDR3 gives the full variable domain: GEEVAQTPKHLVRGEGQKAKLYCAPIKGHSYVFWYQQVLKNEFKFLISFQNENVFDETGMPKERFSAKCLPNSPCSLEIQATKLEDSAVYFCASSQSGVGTEAFFGQGTRLTVV.

V is TRBV7-9 and J is TRBJ2-5, with D possibly TRBD1 on 5 matching bases. The CDR3 has 11 residues. Germline V gene sequence: CDR1 SEHNR, CDR2 FQNEAQ (reference sequence). V lost 7 bases and J lost 5, with 8 bases in between. Here the CDR3 reads CASTAGETQYF. Here the CDR3 DNA reads TGTGCCAGCACCGCAGGGGAGACCCAGTACTTC. Full variable domain (remainder filled in from reference TRBV7-9 and TRBJ2-5): DTGVSQNPRHKITKRGQNVTFRCDPISEHNRLYWYRQTLGQGPEFLTYFQNEAQLEKSRLLSDRFSAERPKGSFSTLEIQRTEQGDSAMYLCASTAGETQYFGPGTRLLVL.

This chain joins TRBV9 and TRBJ1-4; possible D gene TRBD1, 5 bases. Germline assignment: CDR1 SGDLS and CDR2 YYNGEE. V lost 0 bases and J lost 5, with 11 bases in between. The CDR3 extends over 15 amino acids. CDR3 DNA: TGTGCCAGCAGCGTAGCCGACAGCCCAAATGAAAAACTGTTTTTT. Translated: CASSVADSPNEKLFF.

This chain connects TRBV5-1 to TRBJ1-1; D unresolved. Germline CDR1 and CDR2: SGHRS and YFSETQ. V was clipped by 2 bases and J by 1 base, with 6 bases between them. This CDR3 has 13 amino acids. This chain's CDR3 is CASSFIENTEAFF. The DNA of the CDR3 is TGCGCCAGCAGCTTCATAGAGAACACTGAAGCTTTCTTT.

The V call is TRBV28, the J call TRBJ2-7; 12 bases are a match to TRBD2. Germline lookup yields CDR1 MDHEN and CDR2 SYDVKM. The ends lost 4 bases at V and 7 bases at J; junction bases unmatched: 8. The length of the CDR3 is 15 residues. Here the CDR3 reads CASSSRLAGVGEQYF. The CDR3 bases are TGTGCCAGCAGTTCCCGACTAGCGGGAGTGGGGGAGCAGTACTTC.

This clone is a singleton in its sample. The chain is built from TRBV9 and TRBJ2-1; the match to TRBD2 covers 9 bases. In germline, CDR1 is SGDLS, CDR2 YYNGEE. This CDR3 has 15 amino acids. Trimming removed 0 bases from V and 6 bases from J; junction bases left unmatched: 4. The CDR3 DNA reads as TGTGCCAGCAGCGTAGCAGCGGGAGGATTCAATGAGCAGTTCTTC. Its protein is CASSVAAGGFNEQFF.

The V call is TRBV9, the J call TRBJ1-3, with a tentative D call TRBD1 (5 bases). Germline V gives CDR1 SGDLS, CDR2 YYNGEE. The CDR3 runs 15 residues. With 0 bases removed from V and 3 bases from J, the gap between germline ends came to 10 bases. CDR3 in amino acids: CASSVATGVGNTIYF. CDR3 coding DNA: TGTGCCAGCAGCGTAGCTACGGGGGTTGGAAACACCATATATTTT.

This rearrangement joins TRBV6-5 to TRBJ1-4; D not resolved. The V gene lost 8 bases and the J gene lost 6 bases, with 13 bases spanning the gap. The V gene's germline CDR1 is MNHEY and CDR2 SVGAGI. The CDR3 has 13 amino acids. The CDR3 region has the DNA TGTGCCAGCGCGCGAGTGCTACATGAAAAACTGTTTTTT. Translation gives CASARVLHEKLFF.

This clone is a singleton in its sample. The V and J genes are TRBV7-9 and TRBJ1-6; 9 bases match TRBD1. CDR1 and CDR2 from the germline V gene are SEHNR and FQNEAQ (reference sequence). V shed 1 base and J 13 bases; nucleotides not matched to a gene: 8. The CDR3 has 15 residues. The CDR3 bases are TGTGCCAGCAGCTTAGAGGGACAGGGCACTTCGCCCCTCCACTTT. Amino acids: CASSLEGQGTSPLHF.

The chain uses TRBV7-2 and TRBJ1-2; D gene uncertain. CDR1 is SGHTA and CDR2 is FQGNSA in the germline V gene. V was shortened by 2 bases and J by 1 base, with 5 bases between the two germline ends. CDR3 length equals 13 residues. This chain's CDR3 is CASSLSNNYGYTF. DNA of the CDR3: TGTGCCAGCAGCTTAAGTAATAACTATGGCTACACCTTC.

The chain links TRBV4-3 to TRBJ1-4; the D gene is possibly TRBD1 (5 bases). The CDR3 length is 15 residues. The V and J ends lost 0 bases and 5 bases respectively, with 10 bases between them. Germline lookup yields CDR1 LGHNA and CDR2 YSLEER. The CDR3 DNA follows: TGCGCCAGCAGCCAAGACGGGGCTACAAATGAAAAACTGTTTTTT. Amino acids: CASSQDGATNEKLFF.

The gene calls are TRBV5-1 and TRBJ2-5, with 8 bases lining up with TRBD1. CDR1 is SGHRS and CDR2 is YFSETQ in the germline V gene. The ends lost 4 bases at V and 5 bases at J; junction bases unmatched: 10. CDR3 length equals 15 residues. This CDR3 reads CASSPWTGLGETQYF. The CDR3 bases are TGCGCCAGCAGCCCCTGGACAGGGCTCGGGGAGACCCAGTACTTC.

The chain recombines TRBV7-2 with TRBJ2-7; 11 bases match TRBD1. With 1 base clipped from V and 3 bases from J, the junction kept 2 bases outside the gene matches. CDR3 size: 15 residues. Looked up from germline, CDR1 is SGHTA and CDR2 is FQGNSA. In DNA, the CDR3 is TGTGCCAGCAGCTTAGGGACAGGGGGCTTCTACGAGCAGTACTTC. It specifies CASSLGTGGFYEQYF.

The rearrangement joins TRBV3-1 (or the pseudogene TRBV3-2) to TRBJ2-7; 9 bases map to TRBD1. Germline V gene data show CDR1 as LGHDT and CDR2 as YNNKEL (reference sequence). The CDR3 totals 15 residues. Trimming at V came to 1 base and at J to 1 base, leaving 2 bases not matched to a gene. The CDR3 DNA is TGTGCCAGCAGCCAAGTTGGGACAGGGTCCTACGAGCAGTACTTC. This gives the protein CASSQVGTGSYEQYF.

The CDR3 sequence: CASSQGRAMNTEAFF. The DNA of the CDR3 is TGCGCCAGCAGCCAAGGCAGGGCGATGAACACTGAAGCTTTCTTT. The genes are TRBV4-3 and TRBJ1-1; weak D call: TRBD1 (5 bases). The CDR3 is 15 amino acids. The ends were cut back, 1 base at V and 0 bases at J, with 9 bases in the middle. Germline CDR1 reads LGHNA; CDR2 reads YSLEER.

The rearrangement uses TRBV11-2 and TRBJ2-7; D is uncertain. The V end lost 1 base, the J end lost 6 bases, and 7 bases lay between the germline ends. The CDR3 is made up of 12 amino acids. CDR1 is SGHAT and CDR2 is FQNNGV in the germline V gene. The CDR3 nucleotides read TGTGCCAGCAGCTTAGTTAGTTCCGAGCAGTACTTC. Encoded protein: CASSLVSSEQYF.

This sequence joins TRBV4-1 and TRBJ1-2, with D possibly being TRBD1 (5 bases). The germline V gene encodes CDR1 MGHRA and CDR2 YSYEKL. Trimming removed 1 base at V and 1 base at J, with 13 bases between. The CDR3 is 16 amino acids. In DNA, the CDR3 is TGCGCCAGCAGCCAAGGTATACAGGTCATTAACTATGGCTACACCTTC. Translation gives CASSQGIQVINYGYTF.